Described below is a single T cell receptor (beta chain) sequence and its context. These data come from a study of blood T cell repertoires in COVID-19. From germline, CDR1 is DFQATT and CDR2 SNEGSKA (reference sequence). Deletions cut 6 bases from V and 9 bases from J, with 9 bases between. The CDR3 is 10 residues long. Profiled with immunoSEQ multiplex PCR; TCRdb holds only in-frame clones, not every one. The sample carries tens of thousands of clones, more than 70% recorded once. Sequences were obtained from peripheral blood. The source is a man between 70 and 80 years old with active or convalescent COVID-19. This chain uses TRBV20-1 with TRBJ2-1; tentatively, D is TRBD2 (5 bases). The CDR3 loop reads CSAEAGEQFF. In nucleotides, the CDR3 is TGCAGTGCAGAGGCGGGTGAGCAGTTCTTC.